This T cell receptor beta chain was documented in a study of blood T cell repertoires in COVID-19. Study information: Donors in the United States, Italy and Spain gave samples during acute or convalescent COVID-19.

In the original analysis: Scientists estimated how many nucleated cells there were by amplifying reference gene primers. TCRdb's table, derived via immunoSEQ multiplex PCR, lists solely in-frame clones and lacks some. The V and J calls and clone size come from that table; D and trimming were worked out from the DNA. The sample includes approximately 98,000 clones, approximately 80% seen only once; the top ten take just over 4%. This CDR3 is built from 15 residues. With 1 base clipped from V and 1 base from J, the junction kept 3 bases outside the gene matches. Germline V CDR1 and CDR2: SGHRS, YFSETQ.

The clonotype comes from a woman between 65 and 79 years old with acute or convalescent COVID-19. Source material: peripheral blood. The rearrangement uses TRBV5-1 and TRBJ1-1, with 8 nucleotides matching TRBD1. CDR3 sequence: CASSLTGGGNTEAFF. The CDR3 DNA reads TGCGCCAGCAGCTTGACAGGGGGTGGGAACACTGAAGCTTTCTTT.